These 7 T cell receptor beta chains share one sample of origin, sequenced in a study of STAT5B mutations in CD4+ large granular lymphocyte leukemia. Profiled with immunoSEQ multiplex PCR; TCRdb holds only in-frame clones, not every one. The table has approximately 23,000 clones, 78% seen once. Sequenced material: CD4+ T cells from blood buffy coats. The receptors were sampled from a human donor in good health.

The chain combines TRBV6-1 with TRBJ1-6, with D unclear. Trimming left V 8 bases short and J 3 bases short, with 8 bases between. CDR1 is MNHNS and CDR2 is SASEGT in the germline V gene. The CDR3 runs 13 residues. Here the CDR3 DNA reads TGTGCCAGCGGTAGTAGCTATAATTCACCCCTCCACTTT. Translated, it gives CASGSSYNSPLHF.

The V gene is TRBV29-1, the J gene TRBJ2-3, with 9 bases that match TRBD1. The CDR3 extends over 15 amino acids. The germline CDR1 and CDR2 sequences are SQVTM and ANQGSEA. V lost 7 bases, J lost 2 bases, and 10 bases stayed unmatched. The CDR3 bases are TGCAGCGCTAAGACCGGGACAGGGACCACAGATACGCAGTATTTT. This gives the protein CSAKTGTGTTDTQYF.

This sequence joins TRBV2 and TRBJ2-1; TRBD2 might be the D (6 bases). Trimming took 3 bases from V and 5 from J, leaving 14 bases between them. CDR1 and CDR2 (germline): SNHLY, FYNNEI. The CDR3 extends over 15 amino acids. CDR3 region: CASSDRMGGDNEQFF. The CDR3 DNA reads as TGTGCCAGCAGTGATAGAATGGGCGGGGACAATGAGCAGTTCTTC.

The rearrangement joins TRBV4-2 to TRBJ2-5; TRBD1 matches at 10 bases. Germline CDR1 and CDR2: LGHNA and YNFKEQ. V trimming: 1 base; J trimming: 5 bases; junction bases outside the gene matches: 7. CDR3 length equals 16 residues. Here the CDR3 reads CASSQGGQGVSETQYF. The CDR3 bases are TGTGCCAGCAGCCAAGGTGGACAGGGGGTTTCGGAGACCCAGTACTTC.

This clone was found a few times. The J gene is TRBJ2-4, the V gene TRBV5-1; the D gene is possibly TRBD2 (6 bases). The germline V gene encodes CDR1 SGHRS and CDR2 YFSETQ. This CDR3 spans 13 amino acids. V was cut by 6 bases and J by 8 bases, with 15 bases left in between. The CDR3: CASTLGPGDIQYF. The CDR3 region has the DNA TGCGCCAGCACCCTAGGACCGGGGGACATTCAGTACTTC.

V is TRBV27 and J is TRBJ2-2, with TRBD1 matching over 9 bases. The CDR3 totals 19 residues. Germline CDR1 and CDR2: MNHEY and SMNVEV (reference sequence). With V trimmed by 2 bases and J by 0 bases, 10 bases remained unmatched. CDR3 loop: CASSLKGTGTFANTGELFF. The CDR3 nucleotides are TGTGCCAGCAGTTTAAAAGGGACAGGGACGTTCGCGAACACCGGGGAGCTGTTTTTT.

As DNA, the CDR3 is TGTGCCAGCAGCGACAGGGGGCCTAACTATGGCTACACCTTC. Translation: CASSDRGPNYGYTF. V usage is TRBV7-8 and J usage is TRBJ1-2, with TRBD1 identical over 10 bases. Trimming removed 5 bases from V and 0 bases from J; junction bases left unmatched: 0. Germline values: CDR1 SGHVS, CDR2 FQNEAQ. There are 14 residues in the CDR3.